This T cell receptor beta chain is from a study of shared clonotypes between healthy human individuals. Profiled with immunoSEQ multiplex PCR; TCRdb holds only in-frame clones, not every one. The sample lists hundreds of thousands of clones, roughly 96% occurring once. For this clone: Its antigen remains unknown.

Notes on the study in general: Limited genetic and exposure-history diversity came from having few donors.

In the naive CD8 group, cells lacked CD45RO and were positively selected for CCR7, so terminally differentiated effector memory CD45RA+ cells were left out. The sequenced sample was naive CD8+ T cells sorted from blood. The sequence came from a woman aged 25 to 39 in good health.

This CDR3 reads CASSEFGTSYEQYF. CDR3 nucleotide sequence: TGTGCCAGCAGTGAATTCGGGACAAGCTACGAGCAGTACTTC. This chain connects TRBV6-1 to TRBJ2-7; tentative D call: TRBD1 (6 bases). The CDR3 extends over 14 amino acids. V dropped 2 bases and J dropped 3 bases, with 11 bases sitting between them. The germline V gene encodes CDR1 MNHNS and CDR2 SASEGT.